The source of this TCR beta chain is a study of blood T cell repertoires in COVID-19. On the study more broadly: Spain, Italy and the United States supplied samples that represented acute and convalescent COVID-19. The cDNA or gDNA used as material had been derived from T cells, B-cell-depleted T cells, or PBMCs.

CDR1 and CDR2 from the germline V gene are MNHEY and SMNVEV (reference sequence). The V end lost 9 bases, the J end lost 7 bases, and 16 bases lay between the germline ends. The CDR3 length is 12 residues. Original methodology: Reference gene primer amplification gave nucleated cell count estimates. This table comes from immunoSEQ multiplex PCR, and its TCRdb copy is limited to in-frame clones, with some not included. That table is the source of V, J and clone size, and D and trimming were worked out from the DNA. The sample gives roughly 97,000 clones, 76% of which show up once; about 7% is in the top ten.

This receptor was obtained from a man in his 70s with acute or convalescent COVID-19. Specimen: peripheral blood. V usage is TRBV27 and J usage is TRBJ2-7, with D possibly TRBD2 on 5 matching bases. The CDR3 DNA follows: TGTGCCAGTCGCGGACTCCCGGGAGAGCAGTACTTC. Amino acids: CASRGLPGEQYF.